A single sample gave rise to the 12 T cell receptor beta chains below, sequenced in a study of blood T cell repertoires in COVID-19. Assay used: immunoSEQ multiplex PCR; TCRdb lists only in-frame clones, some missing. This sample carries about 250,000 clones, 90% of them seen once, and the ten largest clones take around 2.3%. Specimen: peripheral blood. These receptors were taken from a woman aged 60 to 75 with COVID-19, enrolled during active disease.

The CDR3 reads CASAQGSTNEKLFF. The DNA for the CDR3 is TGTGCCAGTGCACAGGGTTCCACTAATGAAAAACTGTTTTTT. This chain joins TRBV19 and TRBJ1-4; TRBD1 is a possible D gene (6 bases). Germline CDR1 LNHDA, CDR2 SQIVND (reference sequence). V was shortened by 8 bases and J by 2 bases, with 12 bases between the two germline ends. CDR3 size: 14 residues.

The chain joins TRBV2 to TRBJ1-3, with TRBD1 matching 9 bases. J was trimmed by 11 bases and V by 9 bases; bases with no gene match: 5. The CDR3 length is 11 residues. Germline CDR1 reads SNHLY; CDR2 reads FYNNEI. The CDR3 sequence: CARKGTGPIYF. DNA of the CDR3: TGTGCCAGAAAGGGGACAGGGCCCATATATTTT.

V and J are TRBV5-8 and TRBJ2-3; D not resolved. Trimming removed 5 bases from V and 3 bases from J, with 13 bases in between. CDR1 is SGHTS and CDR2 is YDEGEE in the germline V gene. This CDR3 is 14 amino acids long. Here the CDR3 reads CASSRAGWTDTQYF. For the CDR3, the DNA is TGTGCCAGCAGTCGAGCTGGTTGGACAGATACGCAGTATTTT.

About this clone itself: Other DNA sequences in the same sample also yield this CDR3. The J gene is TRBJ1-1, the V gene TRBV9; 8 bases line up with TRBD1. Per germline, CDR1 SGDLS and CDR2 YYNGEE. V dropped 0 bases and J dropped 1; count of bases not matched to a gene: 2. This CDR3 contains 15 residues. This CDR3 reads CASSVAGGANTEAFF. The CDR3 nucleotides are TGTGCCAGCAGCGTAGCAGGGGGCGCGAACACTGAAGCTTTCTTT. Based on the CDR3 plus reference TRBV9 and TRBJ1-1, the full variable domain is DSGVTQTPKHLITATGQRVTLRCSPRSGDLSVYWYQQSLDQGLQFLIQYYNGEERAKGNILERFSAQQFPDLHSELNLSSLELGDSALYFCASSVAGGANTEAFFGQGTRLTVV.

The chain has TRBV4-1 and TRBJ1-3; 8 nucleotides align to TRBD1. CDR3 size: 17 residues. V was pared by 1 base and J by 4 bases, with 9 bases of the junction left unmatched. Germline CDR1 is MGHRA and CDR2 is YSYEKL. CDR3 in amino acids: CASSQVGGTGDGNTIYF. Written as DNA, the CDR3 is TGCGCCAGCAGCCAAGTCGGTGGGACAGGCGACGGAAACACCATATATTTT.

The chain uses TRBV19 and TRBJ1-1; no firm D call. This CDR3 is built from 13 residues. Trimming shortened V by 7 bases and J by 5 bases, and 14 bases separated the two germline ends. The germline V gene encodes CDR1 LNHDA and CDR2 SQIVND (reference sequence). CDR3 sequence (DNA): TGTGCCAGTACCCCCGCCAAGAGGACTGAAGCTTTCTTT. It specifies CASTPAKRTEAFF.

The V and J genes are TRBV3-1 (or the pseudogene TRBV3-2) and TRBJ1-2; D is ambiguous. CDR3 length: 16 residues. Germline assignment: CDR1 LGHDT and CDR2 YNNKEL (reference sequence). The V and J ends lost 1 base and 8 bases respectively, with 20 bases between them. The CDR3 sequence is CASSQAGSGRLPGYTF. CDR3 bases: TGTGCCAGCAGCCAAGCGGGGTCGGGCAGGTTGCCCGGCTACACCTTC.

This clone has just one count. The J gene is TRBJ1-2, the V gene TRBV5-1, with D maybe TRBD1 (5 bases). CDR1 is SGHRS and CDR2 is YFSETQ in the germline V gene. V shed 2 bases and J shed 7 bases, with 18 bases lying between them. The CDR3 spans 15 residues. In DNA, the CDR3 is TGCGCCAGCAGCTTATTCTTCGGGGGGTCAGGTGGCTACACCTTC. Translated: CASSLFFGGSGGYTF.

The chain joins TRBV7-2 to TRBJ2-7; 9 positions agree with TRBD1. The junction had 7 bases not matched to a gene; V was cut back by 9 bases and J by 1 base. The CDR3 has 14 residues. Germline CDR1 SGHTA, CDR2 FQGNSA. CDR3 residues: CASGRDRVSYEQYF. The CDR3 DNA is TGTGCCAGTGGGAGGGACAGGGTATCCTACGAGCAGTACTTC.

The V and J genes are TRBV10-3 and TRBJ2-1, with 9 positions matching TRBD2. The junction had 9 bases not matched to a gene; V was cut back by 4 bases and J by 5 bases. Per the germline V gene, CDR1 is ENHRY and CDR2 is SYGVKD. This CDR3 spans 16 amino acids. The CDR3 coding sequence is TGTGCCATCAGTGGTCTAGGCGGGGGGGCGGACAATGAGCAGTTCTTC. Translated: CAISGLGGGADNEQFF.

The chain combines TRBV5-4 with TRBJ2-3, with 10 bases that match TRBD2. CDR3 size: 16 residues. J was trimmed by 1 base and V by 2 bases; bases with no gene match: 4. Germline lookup yields CDR1 SGHNT and CDR2 YYREEE (reference sequence). The CDR3 DNA reads as TGTGCCAGCAGCTTTCTAGCGGGGGTCGGCACAGATACGCAGTATTTT. The encoded protein is CASSFLAGVGTDTQYF.

This sequence joins TRBV30 and TRBJ2-7, with 7 bases identical to TRBD2. V shed 4 bases, J shed 3 bases, and the junction held 9 bases outside the gene matches. Germline CDR1 is GTSNPN and CDR2 is SVGIG (reference sequence). The CDR3 runs to 14 residues. The DNA for the CDR3 is TGTGCCTGGATTCGATTAGCGGGCCGCTACGAGCAGTACTTC. Translation gives CAWIRLAGRYEQYF.